This T cell receptor (beta chain) originates from a study of shared clonotypes between healthy human individuals. Healthy HIV-negative adults with no recent acute infections or vaccinations were recruited as donors. The CDR3 has 13 residues. In germline, CDR1 is GTSNPN, CDR2 SVGIG (reference sequence). V dropped 7 bases and J dropped 4 bases, with 15 bases sitting between them. TCRdb keeps only in-frame clones here, not all; method: immunoSEQ multiplex PCR. The top ten clones hold 10% to 15% of a sample with 450,000 to 500,000 clones, 76% of them seen once. Sequenced material: PBMCs. This receptor was taken from a woman between 40 and 50 years old in good health. Some clones in this sample may be carry-over from other donors' samples. The V and J genes are TRBV30 and TRBJ2-3; a weak D match, TRBD2 (7 bases). CDR3 loop: CALGGGQADTQYF. CDR3 in DNA: TGTGCCTTGGGCGGGGGCCAGGCAGATACGCAGTATTTT.